The text below deals with one T cell receptor (beta chain). This entry comes from a study of patients and donors after allogeneic stem cell transplantation. TCRdb independently ran MiXCR on the RT-PCR reads; one entry per CDR3 protein. The profile shows a few hundred thousand distinct CDR3 sequences, around two fifths of them singletons. The CDR3 spans 14 residues. The V end lost 5 bases, the J end lost 2 bases, and 10 bases lay between the germline ends. The receptor comes from a human donor who was either an allogeneic HSCT recipient or a stem cell or donor lymphocyte infusion donor (not recorded which). It is not recorded whose cells these are; they may come from a transplant donor. The chain links TRBV12-3 or TRBV12-4 to TRBJ1-3; TRBD1 might be the D (5 bases). The sequenced sample consisted of blood, either unsorted or a sorted T cell fraction (not recorded which). CDR3 amino acids: CASSRDFTGNTIYF. The CDR3 DNA is TGTGCCAGCAGTCGGGACTTTACTGGAAACACCATATATTTT.